This entry lists 8 T cell receptor beta chains sequenced from one sample in a study of response to subunit inactivated influenza vaccine. TCRdb fed the RT-PCR reads into MiXCR, producing one record per CDR3 protein. The table has around 750,000 distinct CDR3 sequences, around 20% seen once. Sequenced material: PBMCs from blood, taken more than 4 days after vaccination. The receptors derive from a man between 45 and 60 years old who received an inactivated influenza vaccine.

The chain couples TRBV10-1 to TRBJ2-2; D ambiguous. This CDR3 has 14 amino acids. Germline assignment: CDR1 WNHNN and CDR2 SYGVQD (reference sequence). V was cut by 7 bases and J by 0 bases, with 9 bases left in between. Here the CDR3 DNA reads TGCGCCAGCACACCGGGTCCGAACACCGGGGAGCTGTTTTTT. Protein product: CASTPGPNTGELFF.

The rearrangement joins TRBV5-8 to TRBJ2-1, with 7 bases matching TRBD1. J was trimmed by 3 bases and V by 0 bases; bases with no gene match: 3. CDR1 SGHTS and CDR2 YDEGEE come from the germline V gene. This CDR3 has 15 amino acids. The CDR3 DNA reads TGTGCCAGCAGCTTGGAAAGGACAGGCTACAATGAGCAGTTCTTC. Amino acid sequence: CASSLERTGYNEQFF.

This clonotype was detected many times. The chain is built from TRBV7-2 and TRBJ1-3, with 7 bases fitting TRBD1. V lost 10 bases, J lost 4 bases, and 7 bases stayed unmatched. Germline assignment: CDR1 SGHTA and CDR2 FQGNSA. CDR3 length: 13 amino acids. The chain's CDR3 is CATAGGGGNTIYF. Written as DNA, the CDR3 is TGTGCCACCGCTGGAGGGGGCGGAAACACCATATATTTT.

This clonotype showed up just a few times. CDR3 sequence reads: CASSQAGTDYGYTF. CDR3 nucleotide sequence: TGTGCCAGCAGCCAGGCCGGGACGGACTATGGCTACACCTTC. The chain uses TRBV16 and TRBJ1-2; the D gene is possibly TRBD1 (5 bases). Germline CDR1 KGHSY, CDR2 FQNENV. Trimming pared 3 bases from V and 3 bases from J, leaving 11 bases between. The CDR3 has 14 amino acids.

This clonotype appeared many times. The genes are TRBV7-9 and TRBJ2-4; 7 bases are shared with TRBD1. The CDR3 totals 17 residues. The ends lost 5 bases at V and 3 bases at J; junction bases unmatched: 13. Germline V CDR1 and CDR2: SEHNR, FQNEAQ (reference sequence). CDR3 DNA sequence: TGTGCCAGCAGCCGAGGACAGGCAAGCTCGGGCAAAAACATTCAGTACTTC. This encodes CASSRGQASSGKNIQYF.

The rearrangement uses TRBV20-1 and TRBJ2-3, with 10 bases identical to TRBD2. The trim removed 4 bases at V and 5 bases at J, leaving 15 bases unmatched. This CDR3 is built from 17 residues. The germline gives CDR1 DFQATT, CDR2 SNEGSKA (reference sequence). The CDR3 DNA reads as TGCAGTGCTAATGGGCTACTAGAGCGGGAGGGCAGAGATACGCAGTATTTT. Protein product: CSANGLLEREGRDTQYF.

This clonotype was detected only a few times. The genes are TRBV19 and TRBJ2-1, with 8 bases aligning to TRBD2. The CDR3 runs 16 residues. J was trimmed by 10 bases and V by 1 base; bases with no gene match: 12. CDR1 is LNHDA, CDR2 SQIVND, per germline (reference sequence). The CDR3 nucleotides are TGTGCCAGTAGTATAGTCGCGGGACTAGGATCGAGGGAGCAGTTCTTC. It specifies CASSIVAGLGSREQFF.

V gene TRBV27 combines with J gene TRBJ1-5; D unclear. The CDR3 covers 15 residues. The germline V gene encodes CDR1 MNHEY and CDR2 SMNVEV (reference sequence). Trimming took 7 bases from V and 0 from J, leaving 13 bases between them. The CDR3 DNA follows: TGTGCCAGCATCTTCCGCGAGGATAGCAATCAGCCCCAGCATTTT. The encoded protein is CASIFREDSNQPQHF.